These 10 T cell receptor beta chains were sequenced from one sample in a study of yellow fever vaccine responses in identical twins. TCRdb ran MiXCR on the RT-PCR reads and lists one entry per CDR3 protein. The table shows some 4,000 distinct CDR3 sequences, with about 81% occurring only once. This material consisted of T cells from blood (PBMCs), unsorted or a sorted subset (not recorded which), taken before or after yellow fever vaccination (not recorded which). Receptors were obtained from a woman younger than 30 who received the yellow fever vaccine.

The chain carries TRBV7-6 and TRBJ2-1; D gene uncertain. The germline V and J ends were trimmed by 0 bases and 8 bases, with 11 bases remaining between them. This CDR3 region has 14 residues. Germline assignment: CDR1 SGHVS and CDR2 FNYEAQ. The CDR3 sequence: CASSLAPIGDEQFF. The CDR3, as DNA: TGTGCCAGCAGCTTAGCTCCGATAGGAGATGAGCAGTTCTTC.

The chain joins TRBV4-2 to TRBJ2-1, with 10 bases matching TRBD2. Germline CDR1 is LGHNA and CDR2 is YNFKEQ. The CDR3 totals 17 residues. With 3 bases clipped from V and 1 base from J, the junction kept 6 bases outside the gene matches. CDR3 bases: TGTGCCAGCAGCCAGGCCGGGACTAGCGCATCCTACAATGAGCAGTTCTTC. Amino acid sequence: CASSQAGTSASYNEQFF.

CDR3 sequence reads: CASSLAISIGTKETQYF. In DNA, the CDR3 is TGTGCCAGCAGTTTGGCGATATCTATCGGGACGAAAGAGACCCAGTACTTC. The chain is built from TRBV27 and TRBJ2-5, with D perhaps assigned TRBD1 or TRBD2 (5 bases each). CDR3 length: 17 residues. Germline V gene sequence: CDR1 MNHEY, CDR2 SMNVEV (reference sequence). V lost 3 bases and J 3 bases, leaving 20 bases between the germline ends.

The chain uses TRBV5-6 and TRBJ1-5, with 7 bases matching TRBD1. This CDR3 contains 16 residues. Germline V gene sequence: CDR1 SGHDT, CDR2 YYEEEE. The trim removed 3 bases at V and 0 bases at J, leaving 6 bases unmatched. CDR3 region: CASSYRQGYSNQPQHF. The CDR3 nucleotides read TGTGCCAGCAGCTACCGACAGGGATATAGCAATCAGCCCCAGCATTTT.

This clonotype was detected a few times. This sequence joins TRBV15 and TRBJ2-7; D is perhaps TRBD1 (5 bases). V lost 3 bases and J 4 bases, leaving 19 bases between the germline ends. Germline CDR1 LNHNV, CDR2 YYDKDF (reference sequence). The CDR3 totals 16 residues. The CDR3 region has the DNA TGTGCCACCAGCAGCGCTACAGGAACCTCTACGTACGAGCAGTACTTC. This sequence encodes CATSSATGTSTYEQYF.

The count of this clonotype is one. This chain connects TRBV5-4 to TRBJ1-5; D is unresolved. CDR3 length: 16 residues. Trimming shortened V by 1 base and J by 0 bases, and 11 bases separated the two germline ends. Germline CDR1 reads SGHNT; CDR2 reads YYREEE (reference sequence). CDR3 residues: CASSLLAGGSNQPQHF. The CDR3, as DNA: TGTGCCAGCAGCTTGTTAGCAGGTGGTAGCAATCAGCCCCAGCATTTT.

The genes are TRBV7-2 and TRBJ2-3, with a possible D match to TRBD2 (5 bases). The CDR3 totals 15 residues. Germline V gives CDR1 SGHTA, CDR2 FQGNSA. V was shortened by 0 bases and J by 6 bases, with 13 bases between the two germline ends. The CDR3 bases are TGTGCCAGCAGCTTAGCGGCCCGCACGGGGGATACGCAGTATTTT. Its protein product is CASSLAARTGDTQYF.

As to this clonotype: Sequence at one end of the junction differs from germline and may be a read error. The chain recombines TRBV9 with TRBJ2-2; no clear D gene. Per the germline V gene, CDR1 is SGDLS and CDR2 is YYNGEE. The CDR3 has 15 residues. CDR3 sequence: CASSAALSNTVELFF. The CDR3, as DNA: TGTGCCAGCAGCGCCGCACTATCGAACACCGTGGAGCTGTTTTTT. The variable domain in full, with the rest retrieved from reference TRBV9 and TRBJ2-2, is DSGVTQTPKHLITATGQRVTLRCSPRSGDLSVYWYQQSLDQGLQFLIQYYNGEERAKGNILERFSAQQFPDLHSELNLSSLELGDSALYFCASSAALSNTVELFFGEGSRLTVL.

The genes are TRBV12-3 or TRBV12-4 and TRBJ1-6; 10 positions match TRBD1. Trimming removed 3 bases from V and 16 bases from J; junction bases left unmatched: 6. The CDR3 extends over 13 amino acids. The CDR3 protein is CASSFGDRGSLHF. CDR3 DNA sequence: TGTGCCAGCAGTTTCGGGGACAGGGGATCTCTCCACTTT.

The chain is built from TRBV7-7 and TRBJ2-2, with 14 bases identical to TRBD2. V trimming: 6 bases; J trimming: 6 bases; junction bases outside the gene matches: 6. Germline values: CDR1 SSHAT, CDR2 FNYEAQ (reference sequence). The CDR3 is 16 amino acids. The DNA of the CDR3 is TGTGCCAGCAGGCCTACGGGACTAGCGGGAGCCGGGGAGCTGTTTTTT. Encoded protein: CASRPTGLAGAGELFF.